These 23 T cell receptor beta chains came from one sample sequenced in a study of cytomegalovirus exposure and HLA in healthy donors (dated by TCRdb to 2016 to 2017). The library was built by means of the immunoSEQ multiplex PCR assay. The multiplex PCR relied on a mix of 60 forward primers for TCR Vbeta segments and 13 reverse primers for TCR Jbeta segments. Held by TCRdb, this immuneACCESS table contains in-frame sequences only and omits some clones. Under half of the omission traces to an unresolved V gene where checked; the cause of the rest is unknown. The table for this sample lists 250,000 to 350,000 clones; roughly 85% of them were counted only once. The ten largest clones capture 3% to 4% of the sample. The sample comprised PBMCs. These receptors all stem from a man aged 35-49 years in good health and CMV-seropositive.

The J gene is TRBJ1-5, the V gene TRBV19; tentative D call: TRBD1 (5 bases). V lost 3 bases, J lost 0 bases, and 12 bases lay in between. Germline CDR1 is LNHDA and CDR2 is SQIVND (reference sequence). The CDR3 has 16 residues. The DNA for the CDR3 is TGTGCCAGTAGTATCTGGGGCAGGGTTAGCAATCAGCCCCAGCATTTT. Translation: CASSIWGRVSNQPQHF.

The rearrangement joins TRBV6-1 to TRBJ1-2; a possible D gene is TRBD1 (5 bases). Germline-derived CDR1 and CDR2 are MNHNS and SASEGT. Trimming took 2 bases from V and 4 from J, leaving 11 bases between them. This CDR3 has 14 residues. The CDR3 sequence is CASSESARVYGYTF. The CDR3 coding sequence is TGTGCCAGCAGTGAATCCGCCAGGGTCTATGGCTACACCTTC.

The rearrangement joins TRBV7-2 to TRBJ2-7, with 8 bases lining up with TRBD2. With 1 base clipped from V and 2 bases from J, the junction kept 4 bases outside the gene matches. The CDR3 contains 15 residues. Germline CDR1 is SGHTA and CDR2 is FQGNSA. CDR3 region: CASSLVLAGPYEQYF. CDR3 bases: TGTGCCAGCAGCTTAGTTTTAGCGGGACCCTACGAGCAGTACTTC.

This clone has a single count. An end of the junction differs from the germline gene, which may be a read error. This rearrangement joins TRBV7-9 to TRBJ1-1; TRBD1 aligns across 7 bases. The CDR3 length is 15 residues. Germline-derived CDR1 and CDR2 are SEHNR and FQNEAQ (reference sequence). CDR3 amino acids: CSSSLGDRPNTEAFF. CDR3 in DNA: TGTTCCAGCAGCTTAGGGGACAGACCGAACACTGAAGCTTTCTTT.

V usage is TRBV5-1 and J usage is TRBJ2-7; perhaps TRBD2 as D (6 bases). The CDR3 runs 13 residues. CDR1 and CDR2 from the germline V gene are SGHRS and YFSETQ. V lost 4 bases and J lost 2, with 10 bases in between. CDR3 residues: CASSAGTPYEQYF. The CDR3 nucleotides are TGCGCCAGCAGCGCCGGGACTCCCTACGAGCAGTACTTC. The whole variable domain, filled in from reference TRBV5-1 and TRBJ2-7, reads KAGVTQTPRYLIKTRGQQVTLSCSPISGHRSVSWYQQTPGQGLQFLFEYFSETQRNKGNFPGRFSGRQFSNSRSEMNVSTLELGDSALYLCASSAGTPYEQYFGPGTRLTVT.

The chain carries TRBV7-2 and TRBJ2-5; TRBD2 aligns across 13 bases. The ends lost 1 base at V and 6 bases at J; junction bases unmatched: 11. The CDR3 totals 18 residues. The germline V gene has CDR1 SGHTA and CDR2 FQGNSA. CDR3 DNA sequence: TGTGCCAGCAGCTTAGACCCCGGACTAGCGGGAGCAGTGAAGACCCAGTACTTC. This translates into CASSLDPGLAGAVKTQYF.

The chain employs TRBV7-3 and TRBJ2-1; a weak D match, TRBD2 (6 bases). The CDR3 loop spans 14 amino acids. Germline-derived CDR1 and CDR2 are SGHTA and FQGTGA. V lost 1 base, J lost 5 bases, and 9 bases lay in between. The CDR3 protein is CASSLMRGNNEQFF. For the CDR3, the DNA is TGTGCCAGCAGCTTAATGCGGGGAAACAATGAGCAGTTCTTC.

The chain carries TRBV18 and TRBJ2-1; a possible D gene is TRBD2 (5 bases). The germline V and J ends were trimmed by 0 bases and 5 bases, with 11 bases remaining between them. This CDR3 region has 15 residues. CDR1 and CDR2 (germline): KGHSH, LQKENI. The CDR3: CASSPPSMRDNEQFF. The CDR3 DNA is TGTGCCAGCTCACCACCTTCTATGAGGGACAATGAGCAGTTCTTC.

J is TRBJ1-2 and V is TRBV6-1, with a tentative D call TRBD1 (6 bases). The V end was cut by 2 bases, the J end by 4 bases, with 17 bases between. Germline V lookup: CDR1 MNHNS, CDR2 SASEGT. This CDR3 has 16 amino acids. CDR3 amino acids: CASSEFLGAGVYGYTF. Here the CDR3 DNA reads TGTGCCAGCAGTGAATTTCTCGGAGCAGGGGTCTATGGCTACACCTTC.

This chain links TRBV5-1 with TRBJ1-4, with D perhaps TRBD1 (5 bases). This CDR3 has 15 residues. V was cut by 0 bases and J by 6 bases, with 12 bases left in between. Germline V gene sequence: CDR1 SGHRS, CDR2 YFSETQ. The CDR3, as DNA: TGCGCCAGCAGCTTGGAATTGGGGGGGGATGAAAAACTGTTTTTT. It yields the protein CASSLELGGDEKLFF.

The chain joins TRBV25-1 to TRBJ2-7; D is uncertain. V was cut by 4 bases and J by 5 bases, with 15 bases left in between. Germline assignment: CDR1 MGHDK and CDR2 SYGVNS. The CDR3 is made up of 14 amino acids. CDR3: CASSGVVRWHEQYF. The DNA for the CDR3 is TGTGCCAGCAGTGGTGTAGTGCGGTGGCACGAGCAGTACTTC.

The chain has TRBV19 and TRBJ1-2, with 7 bases that match TRBD1. Germline V gene lookup returns CDR1 LNHDA and CDR2 SQIVND (reference sequence). The CDR3 is made up of 17 amino acids. J lost 4 bases, V lost 2 bases, and 13 bases had no gene match. The CDR3 region is CASSISSGGGSFYGYTF. CDR3 coding DNA: TGTGCCAGTAGTATATCTTCCGGAGGGGGCTCTTTCTATGGCTACACCTTC.

In this sample, this clone turned up a few times. The chain links TRBV29-1 to TRBJ2-5; TRBD2 agrees at 12 bases. This CDR3 is built from 17 residues. CDR1 and CDR2 from the germline V gene are SQVTM and ANQGSEA. Losses at the gene ends were 3 bases for V and 2 bases for J; bases not matched to a gene: 10. The CDR3 nucleotides are TGCAGCGTTGATTGGGCAGGACTAGCGGGGATTCAAGAGACCCAGTACTTC. This codes for CSVDWAGLAGIQETQYF.

The rearrangement links TRBV28 to TRBJ2-5; 11 bases map to TRBD1. This CDR3 is built from 16 residues. The V gene end was trimmed by 6 bases and the J gene end by 5 bases; junction bases not matched to a gene: 11. Germline CDR1 and CDR2: MDHEN and SYDVKM. DNA of the CDR3: TGTGCCAGCAGGACCCTCGGACAGGGGGCAGGGGAGACCCAGTACTTC. Protein sequence: CASRTLGQGAGETQYF.

The chain combines TRBV10-1 with TRBJ2-2; D is uncertain. The germline CDR1 and CDR2 sequences are WNHNN and SYGVQD (reference sequence). Trimming removed 2 bases at V and 6 bases at J, with 4 bases between. The CDR3 sequence is 12 residues long. This CDR3 reads CASSEVSGELFF. The CDR3 nucleotides are TGCGCCAGCAGTGAGGTCTCCGGGGAGCTGTTTTTT.

With regard to this clone: One end of the junction fails to match germline, which may point to a read error. This chain connects TRBV7-7 to TRBJ2-7; D unclear. The CDR3 contains 14 residues. Germline-derived CDR1 and CDR2 are SSHAT and FNYEAQ (reference sequence). CDR3 residues: CASSLNLESYEQYF. The DNA of the CDR3 is TGTGCTAGCAGCTTAAATCTAGAGTCCTACGAGCAGTACTTC. The variable domain in full, completed from reference TRBV7-7 and TRBJ2-7, reads GAGVSQSPRYKVTKRGQDVTLRCDPISSHATLYWYQQALGQGPEFLTYFNYEAQPDKSGLPSDRFSAERPEGSISTLTIQRTEQRDSAMYRCASSLNLESYEQYFGPGTRLTVT.

The chain joins TRBV9 to TRBJ2-7, with 8 bases that match TRBD2. The germline gives CDR1 SGDLS, CDR2 YYNGEE. Trimming cost V 0 bases and J 0 bases; bases outside gene matches: 2. The CDR3 length is 15 residues. The CDR3 here is CASSVDSGVSYEQYF. The CDR3, as DNA: TGTGCCAGCAGCGTAGATAGCGGGGTCTCCTACGAGCAGTACTTC.

This clone was seen a single time. V and J are TRBV10-1 and TRBJ2-7; possible D gene TRBD2, 6 bases. The CDR3 extends over 15 amino acids. Per germline, CDR1 WNHNN and CDR2 SYGVQD (reference sequence). Trimming took off 3 bases at V and 1 base at J, with 13 bases between the two ends. This chain's CDR3 is CASSDLREKSYEQYF. The CDR3 coding sequence is TGCGCCAGCAGTGATCTCCGGGAGAAATCCTACGAGCAGTACTTC.

This chain connects TRBV15 to TRBJ2-3; 8 nucleotides line up with TRBD1. V lost 0 bases, J lost 4 bases, and 12 bases stayed unmatched. Germline V gene sequence: CDR1 LNHNV, CDR2 YYDKDF (reference sequence). This CDR3 is 18 amino acids long. The CDR3 loop reads CATSRDSETGGSADTQYF. DNA of the CDR3: TGTGCCACCAGCAGAGATAGCGAAACAGGGGGGAGTGCAGATACGCAGTATTTT.

The chain couples TRBV4-3 to TRBJ2-5; the D gene is possibly TRBD2 (7 bases). The DNA end is more similar to TRBJ2-7, so the J call may be wrong. CDR1 and CDR2 (germline): LGHNA, YSLEER. CDR3 length: 15 amino acids. CDR3 residues: CASSQDRRGPYEQYF. The DNA of the CDR3 is TGCGCCAGCAGCCAAGATCGGCGGGGGCCCTACGAGCAGTACTTC.

About this clone: One end of the junction varies from germline; a read error may be responsible. The V and J genes are TRBV7-9 and TRBJ2-1; no clear D gene. Germline values: CDR1 SEHNR, CDR2 FQNEAQ (reference sequence). The CDR3 has 14 amino acids. The CDR3 region is CSSSLALSRGEQFF. The CDR3 bases are TGTTCCAGCAGCTTAGCTCTATCCCGCGGCGAGCAGTTCTTC. Using reference TRBV7-9 and TRBJ2-1 for the parts outside the CDR3, the full variable domain is DTGVSQNPRHKITKRGQNVTFRCDPISEHNRLYWYRQTLGQGPEFLTYFQNEAQLEKSRLLSDRFSAERPKGSFSTLEIQRTEQGDSAMYLCSSSLALSRGEQFFGPGTRLTVL.

This chain links TRBV7-2 with TRBJ1-6, with unresolved D. Trimming took 5 bases from V and 8 from J, leaving 16 bases between them. CDR3 size: 15 residues. Germline CDR1 reads SGHTA; CDR2 reads FQGNSA. For the CDR3, the DNA is TGTGCCAGCAGCGTACTCCGGGGAACAGATTCACCCCTCCACTTT. This gives the protein CASSVLRGTDSPLHF.

CDR3 nucleotide sequence: TGCAGTGCTTACAGGGATGAGCAGTTCTTC. Its translation is CSAYRDEQFF. The rearrangement uses TRBV20-1 and TRBJ2-1, with a weak D call TRBD1 (6 bases). The CDR3 covers 10 residues. Germline CDR1 is DFQATT and CDR2 is SNEGSKA (reference sequence). The V gene lost 5 bases and the J gene lost 8 bases, with 7 bases spanning the gap.